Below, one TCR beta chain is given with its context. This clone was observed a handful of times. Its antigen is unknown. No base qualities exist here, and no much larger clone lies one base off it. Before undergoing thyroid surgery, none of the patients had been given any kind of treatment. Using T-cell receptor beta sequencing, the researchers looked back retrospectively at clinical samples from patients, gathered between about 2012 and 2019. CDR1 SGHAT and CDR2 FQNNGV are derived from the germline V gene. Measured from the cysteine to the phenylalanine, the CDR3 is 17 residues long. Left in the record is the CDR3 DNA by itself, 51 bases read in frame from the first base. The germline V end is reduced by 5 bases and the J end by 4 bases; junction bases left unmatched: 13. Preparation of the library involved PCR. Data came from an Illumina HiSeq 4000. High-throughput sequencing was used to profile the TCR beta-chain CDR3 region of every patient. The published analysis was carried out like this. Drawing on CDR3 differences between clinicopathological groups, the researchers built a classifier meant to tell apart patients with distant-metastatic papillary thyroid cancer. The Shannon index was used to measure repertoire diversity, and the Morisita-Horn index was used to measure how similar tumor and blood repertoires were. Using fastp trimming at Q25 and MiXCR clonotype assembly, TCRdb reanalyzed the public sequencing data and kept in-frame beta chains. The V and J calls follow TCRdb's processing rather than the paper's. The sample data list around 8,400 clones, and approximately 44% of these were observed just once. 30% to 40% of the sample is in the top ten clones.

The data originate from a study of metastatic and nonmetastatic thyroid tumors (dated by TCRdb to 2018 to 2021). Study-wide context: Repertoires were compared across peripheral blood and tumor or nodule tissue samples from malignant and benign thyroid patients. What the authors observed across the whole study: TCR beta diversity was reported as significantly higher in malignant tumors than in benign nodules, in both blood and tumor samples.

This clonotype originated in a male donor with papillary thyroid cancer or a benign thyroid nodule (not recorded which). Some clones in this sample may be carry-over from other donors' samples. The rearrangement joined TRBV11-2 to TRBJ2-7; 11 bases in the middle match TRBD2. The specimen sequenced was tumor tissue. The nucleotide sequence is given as TGTGCCAGCAGCGTAAGTGGAGGACTAGCGGGTTATTACGAGCAGTACTTC. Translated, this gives CASSVSGGLAGYYEQYF. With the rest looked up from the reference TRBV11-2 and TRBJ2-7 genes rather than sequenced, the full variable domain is EAGVAQSPRYKIIEKRQSVAFWCNPISGHATLYWYQQILGQGPKLLIQFQNNGVVDDSQLPKDRFSAERLKGVDSTLKIQPAKLEDSAVYLCASSVSGGLAGYYEQYFGPGTRLTVT.